These 11 T cell receptor beta chains originate from one sample sequenced in a study of OX40 agonist ivuxolimab in advanced cancers. Sequenced by immunoSEQ multiplex PCR; TCRdb stores in-frame clones only, minus some. Of 15,000 to 20,000 clones listed, about 80% are singletons. The sample consisted of CD4+ or CD8+ T cells sorted from blood, taken in a trial of the OX40 agonist ivuxolimab. These receptors were obtained from an adult with an advanced solid tumor such as melanoma, head and neck, liver or kidney cancer.

This clone was counted a single time. This chain joins TRBV5-1 and TRBJ2-7; 10 bases align to TRBD2. The length of the CDR3 is 15 residues. The junction had 4 bases not matched to a gene; V was cut back by 1 base and J by 3 bases. Germline loops: CDR1 SGHRS, CDR2 YFSETQ. CDR3 DNA: TGCGCCAGCAGCTTGACTAGCGGGAACTTCTACGAGCAGTACTTC. It encodes CASSLTSGNFYEQYF.

For this clone: This CDR3 is missing its conserved last phenylalanine or tryptophan, likely due to a read error. The DNA is left out, because the CDR3 cannot be placed on it with certainty; the CDR3 is given as TCRdb lists it. The chain is built from TRBV7-9 and TRBJ1-2; the table calls TRBD1, which could not be checked here. The CDR3 has 12 amino acids, counting both end residues. Per the germline V gene, CDR1 is SEHNR and CDR2 is FQNEAQ (reference sequence). This CDR3 is CASSPVNESPRL.

The rearrangement links TRBV2 to TRBJ2-1; D ambiguous. The CDR3 extends over 13 amino acids. Germline V gene data show CDR1 as SNHLY and CDR2 as FYNNEI. Trimming took 3 bases from V and 2 from J, leaving 5 bases between them. CDR3 sequence (DNA): TGTGCCAGCAGTGAGAGCCCCTACAATGAGCAGTTCTTC. It specifies CASSESPYNEQFF.

For this clone: Other DNA sequences in the sample encode the same CDR3. V and J are TRBV5-4 and TRBJ2-1, with D perhaps matching TRBD2 (6 bases). The CDR3 is made up of 15 amino acids. Trimming took off 0 bases at V and 4 bases at J, with 11 bases between the two ends. The germline V gene has CDR1 SGHNT and CDR2 YYREEE (reference sequence). CDR3 DNA: TGTGCCAGCAGCTTGGTGGCGGGGCCATACAATGAGCAGTTCTTC. It is translated as CASSLVAGPYNEQFF. Full variable domain (remainder filled in from reference TRBV5-4 and TRBJ2-1): ETGVTQSPTHLIKTRGQQVTLRCSSQSGHNTVSWYQQALGQGPQFIFQYYREEENGRGNFPPRFSGLQFPNYSSELNVNALELDDSALYLCASSLVAGPYNEQFFGPGTRLTVL.

This sequence joins TRBV6-5 and TRBJ2-1; the D is unclear. CDR1 and CDR2 from the germline V gene are MNHEY and SVGAGI. V lost 0 bases to trimming and J lost 5 bases, with 8 bases between them. The CDR3 spans 14 residues. CDR3 in amino acids: CASSYSNSNNEQFF. The CDR3 DNA is TGTGCCAGCAGTTACTCTAACAGTAACAATGAGCAGTTCTTC.

The J gene is TRBJ1-4, the V gene TRBV9; possibly TRBD1 for D (6 bases). The CDR3 spans 15 residues. V gave up 2 bases and J gave up 5 bases, with 13 bases separating them. The germline V gene has CDR1 SGDLS and CDR2 YYNGEE. CDR3 amino acids: CASSVRGSPNEKLFF. In nucleotides, the CDR3 is TGTGCCAGCAGCGTTAGGGGGTCGCCCAATGAAAAACTGTTTTTT.

The chain links TRBV6-6 to TRBJ2-7; TRBD1 matches 7 bases. From germline, CDR1 is MNHNY and CDR2 SVGAGI (reference sequence). V gave up 5 bases and J gave up 5 bases; unmatched junction bases: 3. The CDR3 contains 12 residues. The CDR3 protein is CASSRDSHEQYF. In nucleotides, the CDR3 is TGTGCCAGCAGTCGGGACAGCCACGAGCAGTACTTC.

This chain uses TRBV6-1 with TRBJ2-1; TRBD2 agrees at 7 bases. There are 14 residues in the CDR3. Trimming cost V 7 bases and J 2 bases; bases outside gene matches: 5. Germline CDR1 is MNHNS and CDR2 is SASEGT. The CDR3 here is CASNPTSTYNEQFF. The CDR3 DNA reads as TGTGCCAGCAACCCGACTAGCACCTACAATGAGCAGTTCTTC.

V gene TRBV19 combines with J gene TRBJ2-6; weak D call: TRBD2 (6 bases). V was cut by 9 bases and J by 2 bases, with 8 bases left in between. The CDR3 totals 13 residues. The germline gives CDR1 LNHDA, CDR2 SQIVND (reference sequence). CDR3 sequence: CASGGAGANVLTF. The DNA of the CDR3 is TGTGCCAGCGGAGGGGCTGGGGCCAACGTCCTGACTTTC.

V is TRBV23-1 and J is TRBJ1-4; 8 positions match TRBD1. TRBV23-1 belongs to the ORF category, with a function that is uncertain. The CDR3 is 15 amino acids. V was clipped by 2 bases and J by 7 bases; unmatched bases: 6. The CDR3 DNA is TGCGCCAGCAGTCAACGACAGGGGCTGCCTGAAAAACTGTTTTTT. As protein: CASSQRQGLPEKLFF.

V is TRBV5-5 and J is TRBJ2-7; the D is unclear. Germline-derived CDR1 and CDR2 are SGHKS and YYEKEE (reference sequence). The V and J ends lost 2 bases and 5 bases respectively, with 14 bases between them. The CDR3 has 14 amino acids. CDR3 sequence: CASSFRATTNEQYF. The CDR3 DNA is TGTGCCAGCAGCTTCCGGGCTACCACCAACGAGCAGTACTTC. The full variable domain, its missing parts supplied by reference TRBV5-5 and TRBJ2-7, is DAGVTQSPTHLIKTRGQQVTLRCSPISGHKSVSWYQQVLGQGPQFIFQYYEKEERGRGNFPDRFSARQFPNYSSELNVNALLLGDSALYLCASSFRATTNEQYFGPGTRLTVT.